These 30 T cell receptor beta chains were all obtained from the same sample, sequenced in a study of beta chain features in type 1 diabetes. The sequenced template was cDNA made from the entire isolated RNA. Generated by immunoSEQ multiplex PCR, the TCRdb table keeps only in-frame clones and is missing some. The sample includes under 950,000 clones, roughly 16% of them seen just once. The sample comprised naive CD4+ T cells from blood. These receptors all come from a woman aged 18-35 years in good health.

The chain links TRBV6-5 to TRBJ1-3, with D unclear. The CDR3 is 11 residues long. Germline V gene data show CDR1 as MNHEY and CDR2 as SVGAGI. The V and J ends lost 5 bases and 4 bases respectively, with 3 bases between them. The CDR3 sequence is CASSAGNTIYF. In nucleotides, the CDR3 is TGTGCCAGCAGTGCAGGAAACACCATATATTTT.

The DNA for the CDR3 is TGTGCCAGCAGCTTCACAGGGGGTCCCACTGAAGCTTTCTTT. It is translated as CASSFTGGPTEAFF. The chain carries TRBV5-6 and TRBJ1-1, with 8 bases lining up with TRBD1. Trimming cost V 2 bases and J 4 bases; bases outside gene matches: 4. Germline values: CDR1 SGHDT, CDR2 YYEEEE. The CDR3 has 14 residues.

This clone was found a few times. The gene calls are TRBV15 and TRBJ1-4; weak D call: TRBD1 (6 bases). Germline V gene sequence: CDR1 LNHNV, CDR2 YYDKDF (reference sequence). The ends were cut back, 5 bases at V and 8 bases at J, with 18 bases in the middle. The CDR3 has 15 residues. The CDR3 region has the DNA TGTGCCACCAGCCGTCTAACAGGGTCAGGAGAAAAACTGTTTTTT. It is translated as CATSRLTGSGEKLFF.

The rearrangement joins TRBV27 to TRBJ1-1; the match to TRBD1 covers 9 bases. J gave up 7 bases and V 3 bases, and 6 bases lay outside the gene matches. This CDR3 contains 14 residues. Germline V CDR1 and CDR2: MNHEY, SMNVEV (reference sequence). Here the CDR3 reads CASSLIQGAGEAFF. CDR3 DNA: TGTGCCAGCAGTTTGATACAGGGGGCGGGTGAAGCTTTCTTT.

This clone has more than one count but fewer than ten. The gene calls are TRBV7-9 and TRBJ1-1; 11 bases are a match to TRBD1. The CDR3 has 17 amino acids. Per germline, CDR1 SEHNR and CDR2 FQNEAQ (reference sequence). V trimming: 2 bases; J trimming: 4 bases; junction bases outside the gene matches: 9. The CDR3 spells CASSLFWTGGEGTEAFF. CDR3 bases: TGTGCCAGCAGCTTATTCTGGACAGGGGGCGAAGGCACTGAAGCTTTCTTT. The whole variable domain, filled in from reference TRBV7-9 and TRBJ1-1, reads DTGVSQNPRHKITKRGQNVTFRCDPISEHNRLYWYRQTLGQGPEFLTYFQNEAQLEKSRLLSDRFSAERPKGSFSTLEIQRTEQGDSAMYLCASSLFWTGGEGTEAFFGQGTRLTVV.

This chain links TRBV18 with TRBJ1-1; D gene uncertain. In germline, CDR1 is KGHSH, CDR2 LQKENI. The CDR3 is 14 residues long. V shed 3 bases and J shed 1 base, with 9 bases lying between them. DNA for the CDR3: TGTGCCAGCTCACCGTACATGGAGAACACTGAAGCTTTCTTT. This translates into CASSPYMENTEAFF.

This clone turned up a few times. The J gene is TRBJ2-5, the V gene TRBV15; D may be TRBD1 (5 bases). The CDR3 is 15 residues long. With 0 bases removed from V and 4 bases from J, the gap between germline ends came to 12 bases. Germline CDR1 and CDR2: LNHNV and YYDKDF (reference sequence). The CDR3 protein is CATSRDRAQLETQYF. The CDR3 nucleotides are TGTGCCACCAGCAGAGACAGGGCTCAACTAGAGACCCAGTACTTC.

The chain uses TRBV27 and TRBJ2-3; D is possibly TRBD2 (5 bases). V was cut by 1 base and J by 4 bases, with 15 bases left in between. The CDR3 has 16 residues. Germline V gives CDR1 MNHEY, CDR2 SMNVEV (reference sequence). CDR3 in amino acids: CASSLFADFGSDTQYF. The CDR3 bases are TGTGCCAGCAGTTTATTTGCGGACTTCGGGTCAGATACGCAGTATTTT.

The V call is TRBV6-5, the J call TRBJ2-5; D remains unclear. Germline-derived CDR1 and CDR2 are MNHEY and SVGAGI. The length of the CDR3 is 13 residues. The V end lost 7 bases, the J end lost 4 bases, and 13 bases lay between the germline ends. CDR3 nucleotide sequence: TGTGCCAGCACAAAGGTACTGGTAGAGACCCAGTACTTC. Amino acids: CASTKVLVETQYF.

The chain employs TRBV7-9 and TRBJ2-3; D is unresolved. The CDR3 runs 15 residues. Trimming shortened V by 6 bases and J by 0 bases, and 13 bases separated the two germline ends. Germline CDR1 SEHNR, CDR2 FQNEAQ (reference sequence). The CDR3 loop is CASRKRAVSTDTQYF. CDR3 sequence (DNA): TGTGCCAGCAGAAAACGGGCAGTGAGCACAGATACGCAGTATTTT.

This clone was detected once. CDR3 coding DNA: TGTGCCAGCAGCTTGTCGGTGGGAGTAACCTCCTACGAGCAGTACTTC. It translates to CASSLSVGVTSYEQYF. V and J are TRBV7-2 and TRBJ2-7, with D perhaps matching TRBD2 (5 bases). Trimming pared 3 bases from V and 0 bases from J, leaving 15 bases between. The germline gives CDR1 SGHTA, CDR2 FQGNSA. This CDR3 has 16 residues.

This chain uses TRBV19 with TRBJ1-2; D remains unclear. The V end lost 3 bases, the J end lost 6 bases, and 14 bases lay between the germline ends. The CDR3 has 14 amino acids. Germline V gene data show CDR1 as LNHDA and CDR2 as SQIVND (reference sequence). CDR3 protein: CASSIGSQVDGYTF. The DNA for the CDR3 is TGTGCCAGTAGTATCGGCAGCCAGGTGGATGGCTACACCTTC.

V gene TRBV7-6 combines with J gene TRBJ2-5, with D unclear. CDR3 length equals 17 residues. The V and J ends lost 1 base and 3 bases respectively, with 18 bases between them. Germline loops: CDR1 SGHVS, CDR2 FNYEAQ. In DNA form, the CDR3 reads TGTGCCAGCAGCTTAGTGGTGGGCGTAGGTAGGAAAGAGACCCAGTACTTC. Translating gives CASSLVVGVGRKETQYF. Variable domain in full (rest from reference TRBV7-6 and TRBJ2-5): GAGVSQSPRYKVTKRGQDVALRCDPISGHVSLYWYRQALGQGPEFLTYFNYEAQQDKSGLPNDRFSAERPEGSISTLTIQRTEQRDSAMYRCASSLVVGVGRKETQYFGPGTRLLVL.

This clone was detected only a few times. CDR3 sequence: CASRTPSSYNEQFF. DNA for the CDR3: TGTGCCAGCAGGACTCCCAGCTCCTACAATGAGCAGTTCTTC. The genes are TRBV28 and TRBJ2-1; D not certain. This CDR3 spans 14 amino acids. CDR1 and CDR2 from the germline V gene are MDHEN and SYDVKM. Trimming shortened V by 6 bases and J by 0 bases, and 9 bases separated the two germline ends.

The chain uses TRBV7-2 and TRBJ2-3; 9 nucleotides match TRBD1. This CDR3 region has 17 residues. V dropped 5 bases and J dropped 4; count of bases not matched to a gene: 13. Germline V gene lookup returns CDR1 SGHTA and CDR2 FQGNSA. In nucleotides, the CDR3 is TGTGCCAGCAGCACCTACGGGACAGGGAATTGGGCAGATACGCAGTATTTT. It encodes CASSTYGTGNWADTQYF.

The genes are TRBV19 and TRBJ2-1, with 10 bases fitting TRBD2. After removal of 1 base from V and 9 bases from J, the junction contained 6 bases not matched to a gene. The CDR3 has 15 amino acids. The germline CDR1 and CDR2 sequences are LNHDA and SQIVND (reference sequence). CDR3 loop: CASSIGLAGEGEQFF. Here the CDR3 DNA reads TGTGCCAGTAGTATAGGCCTAGCGGGAGAAGGTGAGCAGTTCTTC. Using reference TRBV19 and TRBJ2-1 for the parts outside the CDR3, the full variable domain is DGGITQSPKYLFRKEGQNVTLSCEQNLNHDAMYWYRQDPGQGLRLIYYSQIVNDFQKGDIAEGYSVSREKKESFPLTVTSAQKNPTAFYLCASSIGLAGEGEQFFGPGTRLTVL.

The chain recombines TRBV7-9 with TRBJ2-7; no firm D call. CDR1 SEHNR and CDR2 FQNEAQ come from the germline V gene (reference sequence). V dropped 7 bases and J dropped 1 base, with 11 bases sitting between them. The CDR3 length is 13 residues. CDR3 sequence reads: CASKQSASYEQYF. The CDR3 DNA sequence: TGTGCCAGCAAGCAGTCCGCATCCTACGAGCAGTACTTC.

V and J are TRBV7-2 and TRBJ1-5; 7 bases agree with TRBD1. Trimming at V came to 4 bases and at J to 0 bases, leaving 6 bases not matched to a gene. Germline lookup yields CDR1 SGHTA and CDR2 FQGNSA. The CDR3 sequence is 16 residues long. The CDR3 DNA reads TGTGCCAGCAGCTCATGGACAGGTCATAGCAATCAGCCCCAGCATTTT. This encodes CASSSWTGHSNQPQHF.

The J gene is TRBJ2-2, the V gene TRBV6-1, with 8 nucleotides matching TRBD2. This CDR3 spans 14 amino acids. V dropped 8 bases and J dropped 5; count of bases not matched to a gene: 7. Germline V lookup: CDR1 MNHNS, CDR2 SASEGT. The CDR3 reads CASHSGGGTGELFF. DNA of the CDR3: TGTGCCAGCCATTCGGGAGGGGGGACCGGGGAGCTGTTTTTT.

The CDR3: CASSVRTGGLTPLHF. In DNA, the CDR3 is TGCGCCAGCAGCGTACGGACAGGGGGATTGACACCCCTCCACTTT. The chain uses TRBV4-1 and TRBJ1-6; 10 positions agree with TRBD1. V was pared by 5 bases and J by 11 bases, with 9 bases of the junction left unmatched. The CDR3 runs to 15 residues. CDR1 is MGHRA and CDR2 is YSYEKL in the germline V gene.

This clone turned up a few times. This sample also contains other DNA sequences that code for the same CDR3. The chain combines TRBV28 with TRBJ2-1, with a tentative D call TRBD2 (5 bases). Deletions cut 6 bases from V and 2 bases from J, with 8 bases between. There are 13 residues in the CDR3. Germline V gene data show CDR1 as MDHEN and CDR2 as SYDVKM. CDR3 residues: CASREGTYNEQFF. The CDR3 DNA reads TGTGCCAGCAGAGAGGGCACCTACAATGAGCAGTTCTTC.

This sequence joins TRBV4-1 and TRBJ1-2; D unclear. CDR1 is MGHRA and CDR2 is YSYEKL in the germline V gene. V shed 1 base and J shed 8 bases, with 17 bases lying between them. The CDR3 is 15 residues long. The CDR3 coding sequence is TGCGCCAGCAGCCAAGGACGGGCTCCCGGTCGGGGCTACACCTTC. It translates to CASSQGRAPGRGYTF.

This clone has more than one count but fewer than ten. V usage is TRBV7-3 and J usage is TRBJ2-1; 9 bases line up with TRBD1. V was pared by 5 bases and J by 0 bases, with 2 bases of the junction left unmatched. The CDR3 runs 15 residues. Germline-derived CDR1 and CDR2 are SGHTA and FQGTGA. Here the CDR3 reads CASSETGGSYNEQFF. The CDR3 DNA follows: TGTGCCAGCAGCGAGACAGGGGGCTCCTACAATGAGCAGTTCTTC. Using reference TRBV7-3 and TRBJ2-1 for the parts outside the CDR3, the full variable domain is GAGVSQTPSNKVTEKGKYVELRCDPISGHTALYWYRQSLGQGPEFLIYFQGTGAADDSGLPNDRFFAVRPEGSVSTLKIQRTERGDSAVYLCASSETGGSYNEQFFGPGTRLTVL.

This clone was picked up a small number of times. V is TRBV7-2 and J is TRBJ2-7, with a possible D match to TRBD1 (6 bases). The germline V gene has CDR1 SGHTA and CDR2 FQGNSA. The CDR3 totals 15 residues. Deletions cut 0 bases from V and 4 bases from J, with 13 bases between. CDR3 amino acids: CASSLASDRYYEQYF. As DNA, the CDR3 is TGTGCCAGCAGCTTAGCTAGCGACAGGTATTACGAGCAGTACTTC.

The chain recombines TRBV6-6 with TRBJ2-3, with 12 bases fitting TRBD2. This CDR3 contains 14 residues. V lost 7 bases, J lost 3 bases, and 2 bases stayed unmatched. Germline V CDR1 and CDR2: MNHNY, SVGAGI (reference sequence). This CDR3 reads CASTLAGGTDTQYF. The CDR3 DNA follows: TGTGCCAGCACCCTAGCGGGAGGGACAGATACGCAGTATTTT.

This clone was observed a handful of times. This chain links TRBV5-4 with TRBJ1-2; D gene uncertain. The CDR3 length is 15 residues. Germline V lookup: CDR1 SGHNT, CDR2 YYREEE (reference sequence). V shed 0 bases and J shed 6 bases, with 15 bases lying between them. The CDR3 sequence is CASSLVQQGSHGYTF. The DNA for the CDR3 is TGTGCCAGCAGCTTGGTGCAGCAAGGGAGCCATGGCTACACCTTC.

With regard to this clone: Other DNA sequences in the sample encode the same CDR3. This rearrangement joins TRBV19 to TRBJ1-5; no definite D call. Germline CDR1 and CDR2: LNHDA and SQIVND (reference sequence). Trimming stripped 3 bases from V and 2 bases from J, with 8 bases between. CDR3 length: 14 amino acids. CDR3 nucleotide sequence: TGTGCCAGTAGTATTTCAGGTGGCAATCAGCCCCAGCATTTT. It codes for CASSISGGNQPQHF.

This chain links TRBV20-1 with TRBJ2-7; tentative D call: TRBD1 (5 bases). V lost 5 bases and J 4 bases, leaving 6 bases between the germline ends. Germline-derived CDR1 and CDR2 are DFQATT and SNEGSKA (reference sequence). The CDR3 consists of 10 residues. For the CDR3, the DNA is TGCAGTGCTGGACAATACGAGCAGTACTTC. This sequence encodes CSAGQYEQYF.

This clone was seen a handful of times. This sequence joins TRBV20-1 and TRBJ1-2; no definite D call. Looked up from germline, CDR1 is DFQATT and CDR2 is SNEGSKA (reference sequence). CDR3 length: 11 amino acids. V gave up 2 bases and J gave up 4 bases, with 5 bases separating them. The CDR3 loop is CSARKSYGYTF. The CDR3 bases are TGCAGTGCTAGAAAGAGCTATGGCTACACCTTC.

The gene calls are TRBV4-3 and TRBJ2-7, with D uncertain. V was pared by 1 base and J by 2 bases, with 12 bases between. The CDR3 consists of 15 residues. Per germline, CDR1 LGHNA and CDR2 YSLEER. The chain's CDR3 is CASSQVVGGPYEQYF. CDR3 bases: TGCGCCAGCAGCCAAGTAGTGGGTGGGCCCTACGAGCAGTACTTC.